This entry describes one T cell receptor (beta chain). What it recognizes is unknown. Oncomine TCR Beta short-read sequencing was applied to DNA from cultured CD4+ T cells. A single record per CDR3 protein comes from TCRdb applying MiXCR to the PCR reads. This table holds approximately 12,000 distinct CDR3 sequences, less than 65% found once. Documented treatment: roughly nine-day PBMC culture with coronavirus spike peptide pools or control peptides (ViraFEST assay). Before TCRs were sequenced, ViraFEST expanded antigen-specific T cells with peptide pools. The authors replaced half the medium with fresh IL-2 medium on days 3 and 7. The data derive from a study of vaccination and CD4 T cells after COVID-19. The study, taken as a whole, reports: Only post-vaccination samples contained a median around 83% of the reactive clones in convalescent patients.

Per germline, CDR1 MNHEY and CDR2 SVGAGI. The germline V and J ends were trimmed by 4 bases and 5 bases, with 14 bases remaining between them. The CDR3 length is 14 residues. The V gene is TRBV6-5, the J gene TRBJ1-2; D call uncertain. This TCR came from a human donor who had recovered from COVID-19. This specimen was CD4+ T cells from blood, cultured in vitro, taken before SARS-CoV-2 vaccination. CDR3 bases: TGTGCCAGCAGTTCCGGACGGGCAGCATATGGCTACACCTTC. Translated, it gives CASSSGRAAYGYTF.